This entry lists 25 T cell receptor beta chains sequenced from one sample in a study of T-cell memory formation after mild COVID-19 (dated by TCRdb to the early 2020s). The method behind the library was 5' RACE. The sequencer was an Illumina NovaSeq 6000. The raw public reads went through TCRdb reprocessing: fastp at Q25, MiXCR clone calling, in-frame beta chains kept. For every CDR3 protein sequence, its rows merge into one entry that carries the most common genes and DNA. This sample comprises around 340,000 distinct CDR3 sequences, more than 15% of them detected only once. The ten largest make up more than 20% of the sample. Material for sequencing was PBMCs or a T cell subset sorted from them (not recorded which). The receptor set was obtained from a man aged 18 to 30 who had mild COVID-19 (a few samples of this study predate the infection). The sample titles of this study are shuffled in the database, so cell type and time point are left out; the donor was told from shared clones.

This clonotype has more than one count but fewer than ten. The chain joins TRBV5-1 to TRBJ2-7; D is undetermined. This CDR3 region has 15 residues. The germline V gene encodes CDR1 SGHRS and CDR2 YFSETQ. V was cut by 4 bases and J by 4 bases, with 18 bases left in between. The DNA of the CDR3 is TGCGCCAGCAGCCCGCGACCCGGACCTCCTTACGAGCAGTACTTC. Translation gives CASSPRPGPPYEQYF. Full variable domain (missing parts from reference TRBV5-1 and TRBJ2-7): KAGVTQTPRYLIKTRGQQVTLSCSPISGHRSVSWYQQTPGQGLQFLFEYFSETQRNKGNFPGRFSGRQFSNSRSEMNVSTLELGDSALYLCASSPRPGPPYEQYFGPGTRLTVT.

There are a few counts of this clonotype. The chain recombines TRBV5-1 with TRBJ2-7, with D possibly matching TRBD1 (5 bases). Trimming shortened V by 4 bases and J by 4 bases, and 9 bases separated the two germline ends. The germline V gene has CDR1 SGHRS and CDR2 YFSETQ. The CDR3 has 12 residues. The CDR3 nucleotides read TGCGCCAGCAGCCCGACAGAGTACGAGCAGTACTTC. Its translation: CASSPTEYEQYF. The full variable domain, completed using reference TRBV5-1 and TRBJ2-7, is KAGVTQTPRYLIKTRGQQVTLSCSPISGHRSVSWYQQTPGQGLQFLFEYFSETQRNKGNFPGRFSGRQFSNSRSEMNVSTLELGDSALYLCASSPTEYEQYFGPGTRLTVT.

This clonotype has more than one count but fewer than ten. The J gene is TRBJ2-2, the V gene TRBV3-1, with D perhaps given as TRBD1 or TRBD2 (5 bases each). Trimming took off 4 bases at V and 10 bases at J, with 16 bases between the two ends. The germline V gene encodes CDR1 LGHDT and CDR2 YNNKEL (reference sequence). This CDR3 contains 14 residues. CDR3 in amino acids: CASSRLGAKPELFF. DNA for the CDR3: TGTGCCAGCAGCCGTCTCGGGGCCAAACCGGAGCTGTTTTTT.

This chain connects TRBV5-1 to TRBJ1-1; tentative D call: TRBD1 (6 bases). V was clipped by 4 bases and J by 1 base, with 11 bases between them. This CDR3 is 14 amino acids long. The germline gives CDR1 SGHRS, CDR2 YFSETQ. The CDR3 reads CASSPLQGNTEAFF. CDR3 nucleotides: TGCGCCAGCAGCCCCCTACAGGGGAACACTGAAGCTTTCTTT.

The CDR3 sequence: CASSSGQVYGYTF. The CDR3 nucleotides read TGTGCCAGCAGCTCGGGACAGGTCTATGGCTACACCTTC. This sequence joins TRBV7-9 and TRBJ1-2; 8 nucleotides agree with TRBD1. The CDR3 runs to 13 residues. J lost 4 bases, V lost 4 bases, and 2 bases had no gene match. Germline V CDR1 and CDR2: SEHNR, FQNEAQ (reference sequence).

The CDR3: CATSEGRGLNTGELFF. CDR3 in DNA: TGTGCCACCAGTGAAGGGCGGGGTCTTAACACCGGGGAGCTGTTTTTT. The chain employs TRBV24-1 and TRBJ2-2; TRBD2 might be the D (6 bases). CDR1 and CDR2 (germline): KGHDR, SFDVKD. Trimming cost V 4 bases and J 2 bases, with 13 bases left between them. The length of the CDR3 is 16 residues.

The rearrangement links TRBV6-2 or TRBV6-3 to TRBJ2-5; 11 bases are shared with TRBD2. With V trimmed by 6 bases and J by 2 bases, 14 bases remained unmatched. The CDR3 covers 18 residues. CDR1 and CDR2 from the germline V gene are MNHEY and SVGEGT. CDR3 region: CASRNSYPRLAGQETQYF. Here the CDR3 DNA reads TGTGCCAGCAGGAACTCTTACCCAAGACTAGCGGGGCAAGAGACCCAGTACTTC.

This clonotype was seen ten or more times. V gene TRBV20-1 combines with J gene TRBJ2-3; either TRBD1 or TRBD2 may fit D (5 bases each). The V and J ends lost 2 bases and 6 bases respectively, with 9 bases between them. CDR3 length equals 12 residues. Germline values: CDR1 DFQATT, CDR2 SNEGSKA (reference sequence). The CDR3 here is CSARWGGDTQYF. The CDR3 nucleotides read TGCAGTGCTAGATGGGGCGGGGATACGCAGTATTTT.

This clonotype occurred a few times. The chain uses TRBV10-3 and TRBJ1-5; D not certain. The CDR3 has 14 residues. Trimming pared 3 bases from V and 7 bases from J, leaving 13 bases between. Germline V CDR1 and CDR2: ENHRY, SYGVKD. CDR3 protein: CAISDSGMGQPQHF. CDR3 DNA: TGTGCCATCAGTGATTCGGGAATGGGGCAGCCCCAGCATTTT.

This chain links TRBV5-5 with TRBJ2-5, with D perhaps being TRBD1 or TRBD2 (5 bases each). The CDR3 is 14 amino acids. The V and J ends lost 0 bases and 3 bases respectively, with 9 bases between them. From germline, CDR1 is SGHKS and CDR2 YYEKEE (reference sequence). The CDR3: CASSLEWGKETQYF. CDR3 DNA: TGTGCCAGCAGCTTGGAGTGGGGGAAAGAGACCCAGTACTTC.

Only a few counts were recorded for this clonotype. V gene TRBV20-1 combines with J gene TRBJ2-1, with TRBD2 matching 12 bases. The CDR3 loop spans 15 amino acids. The germline CDR1 and CDR2 sequences are DFQATT and SNEGSKA (reference sequence). Germline trimming cut 3 bases from V and 4 bases from J; bases unmatched to any gene: 4. This CDR3 reads CSASAGTSGYNEQFF. The CDR3 DNA follows: TGCAGTGCTAGTGCCGGGACTAGCGGGTACAATGAGCAGTTCTTC.

V usage is TRBV5-5 and J usage is TRBJ2-1; D ambiguous. Germline V gives CDR1 SGHKS, CDR2 YYEKEE (reference sequence). CDR3 size: 15 residues. The ends were cut back, 4 bases at V and 4 bases at J, with 15 bases in the middle. The CDR3 loop is CASSTGELGYNEQFF. CDR3 in DNA: TGTGCCAGCAGCACCGGAGAGTTGGGTTACAATGAGCAGTTCTTC.

This clonotype was observed at least ten times. This chain links TRBV24-1 with TRBJ1-1; no clear D. The CDR3 is made up of 12 amino acids. Trimming cost V 7 bases and J 7 bases, with 12 bases left between them. Germline loops: CDR1 KGHDR, CDR2 SFDVKD. The CDR3 nucleotides are TGTGCCACCAGAGGGTACGCGGGTGAAGCTTTCTTT. It yields the protein CATRGYAGEAFF.

This clonotype was seen a few times. Written as DNA, the CDR3 is TGCGCCAGCAGCTTGGAGGCGGAATCTAATGAAAAACTGTTTTTT. It translates to CASSLEAESNEKLFF. The chain has TRBV5-1 and TRBJ1-4; D not certain. The ends were cut back, 0 bases at V and 3 bases at J, with 9 bases in the middle. From germline, CDR1 is SGHRS and CDR2 YFSETQ. The CDR3 has 15 residues.

This chain connects TRBV4-3 to TRBJ2-7; 9 nucleotides align to TRBD2. This CDR3 has 17 residues. In germline, CDR1 is LGHNA, CDR2 YSLEER. V gave up 0 bases and J gave up 0 bases; unmatched junction bases: 6. The DNA of the CDR3 is TGCGCCAGCAGCCAAGACGAGCGGGGGGCGAGCTCCTACGAGCAGTACTTC. Translating it yields CASSQDERGASSYEQYF.

As concerns this clonotype: A read error is possible here, since a much larger clone lies one base away. The V gene is TRBV7-6, the J gene TRBJ1-5; D call uncertain. V was trimmed by 1 base and J by 3 bases, leaving 4 bases between them. Germline V gene sequence: CDR1 SGHVS, CDR2 FNYEAQ. The CDR3 contains 13 residues. The CDR3 here is CASSLDDNQPQHF. In nucleotides, the CDR3 is TGTGCCAGCAGCTTAGATGACAATCAGCCCCAGCATTTT.

This clonotype has a count of ten or more. The rearrangement joins TRBV5-1 to TRBJ2-2, with 7 bases matching TRBD1. CDR1 is SGHRS and CDR2 is YFSETQ in the germline V gene. The trim removed 0 bases at V and 6 bases at J, leaving 8 bases unmatched. The CDR3 extends over 16 amino acids. CDR3 in amino acids: CASSLAPGGNSGELFF. The CDR3 DNA follows: TGCGCCAGCAGCTTGGCCCCAGGGGGAAATTCCGGGGAGCTGTTTTTT.

The rearrangement joins TRBV6-2 or TRBV6-3 to TRBJ2-5; 7 bases agree with TRBD1. The length of the CDR3 is 14 residues. Germline assignment: CDR1 MNHEY and CDR2 SVGEGT. Unmatched junction bases numbered 9, after V lost 5 bases and J lost 6 bases. CDR3 sequence reads: CASSTRTGPKTQYF. The DNA for the CDR3 is TGTGCCAGCAGTACCCGGACAGGACCCAAGACCCAGTACTTC.

This clonotype showed up just a few times. The chain's CDR3 is CASSLVAGRGGKWKQFF. The CDR3 DNA reads as TGTGCCAGCAGCTTAGTGGCCGGCCGCGGGGGAAAATGGAAGCAGTTCTTC. The gene calls are TRBV11-2 and TRBJ2-1, with 7 bases lining up with TRBD2. Per germline, CDR1 SGHAT and CDR2 FQNNGV. CDR3 length equals 17 residues. V gave up 1 base and J gave up 11 bases; unmatched junction bases: 17.

V gene TRBV20-1 combines with J gene TRBJ1-2, with D uncertain. V lost 3 bases to trimming and J lost 6 bases, with 11 bases between them. The CDR3 covers 12 residues. Germline V gives CDR1 DFQATT, CDR2 SNEGSKA (reference sequence). The CDR3 bases are TGCAGTGCTAGGGAAAAACGGGATGGCTACACCTTC. It translates to CSAREKRDGYTF.

The chain couples TRBV7-9 to TRBJ2-7; D is undetermined. Trimming took off 1 base at V and 6 bases at J, with 7 bases between the two ends. The CDR3 extends over 12 amino acids. The germline CDR1 and CDR2 sequences are SEHNR and FQNEAQ (reference sequence). The CDR3 DNA reads as TGTGCCAGCAGCTTAGTAGGACGCGAGCAGTACTTC. Translation: CASSLVGREQYF.

The chain couples TRBV7-9 to TRBJ2-2; tentative D call: TRBD2 (6 bases). V was trimmed by 0 bases and J by 1 base, leaving 6 bases between them. This CDR3 contains 15 residues. Germline CDR1 reads SEHNR; CDR2 reads FQNEAQ (reference sequence). The CDR3 loop reads CASSLAAGNTGELFF. In nucleotides, the CDR3 is TGTGCCAGCAGCTTAGCAGCGGGGAACACCGGGGAGCTGTTTTTT.

This clonotype was seen many times. This chain links TRBV4-1 with TRBJ2-7; D might be TRBD1 (6 bases). The V gene's germline CDR1 is MGHRA and CDR2 YSYEKL. This CDR3 spans 16 amino acids. The V and J ends lost 0 bases and 7 bases respectively, with 19 bases between them. This chain's CDR3 is CASSQDWGRRANEQYF. Here the CDR3 DNA reads TGCGCCAGCAGCCAAGATTGGGGGCGGAGAGCTAATGAGCAGTACTTC.

J is TRBJ2-7 and V is TRBV7-9; no firm D call. V dropped 6 bases and J dropped 5 bases, with 17 bases sitting between them. The CDR3 has 14 amino acids. Germline-derived CDR1 and CDR2 are SEHNR and FQNEAQ (reference sequence). CDR3 residues: CASSIDLRTNEQYF. In DNA form, the CDR3 reads TGTGCCAGCAGTATCGACCTAAGGACCAACGAGCAGTACTTC. Full variable domain (remainder filled in from reference TRBV7-9 and TRBJ2-7): DTGVSQNPRHKITKRGQNVTFRCDPISEHNRLYWYRQTLGQGPEFLTYFQNEAQLEKSRLLSDRFSAERPKGSFSTLEIQRTEQGDSAMYLCASSIDLRTNEQYFGPGTRLTVT.

V gene TRBV3-1 combines with J gene TRBJ2-2, with D perhaps assigned TRBD1 or TRBD2 (5 bases each). The CDR3 loop spans 15 amino acids. The germline gives CDR1 LGHDT, CDR2 YNNKEL (reference sequence). V lost 0 bases and J lost 1, with 6 bases in between. The CDR3 bases are TGTGCCAGCAGCCAAGATGGGGGGAACACCGGGGAGCTGTTTTTT. Translated, it gives CASSQDGGNTGELFF.